Following are 15 T cell receptor beta chains from one sample sequenced in a study of blood T cell repertoires in COVID-19. Method: immunoSEQ multiplex PCR; TCRdb's copy keeps in-frame clones and lacks some. The sample contains about 67,000 clones, about four fifths of which appear only once. Material: peripheral blood. The receptor source for this set is a woman aged 60-75 years with acute or convalescent COVID-19.

Only a few counts were recorded for this clone. The chain links TRBV19 to TRBJ2-5, with 7 bases identical to TRBD2. The V gene end was trimmed by 2 bases and the J gene end by 3 bases; junction bases not matched to a gene: 0. Per germline, CDR1 LNHDA and CDR2 SQIVND (reference sequence). This CDR3 has 13 amino acids. DNA for the CDR3: TGTGCCAGTAGTATACTAGCGGAAGAGACCCAGTACTTC. Translating it yields CASSILAEETQYF.

This clone was counted only a few times. This rearrangement joins TRBV11-3 to TRBJ2-3; D possibly corresponds to TRBD2 (6 bases). Germline CDR1 reads SGHNT; CDR2 reads YENEEA. The CDR3 contains 14 residues. V gave up 1 base and J gave up 11 bases, with 16 bases separating them. CDR3 nucleotide sequence: TGTGCCAGCAGCTTAGCAGTCGGTTGGGGGGAGCAGTATTTT. Translated: CASSLAVGWGEQYF.

The rearrangement joins TRBV29-1 to TRBJ2-2, with TRBD2 matching over 9 bases. Germline V CDR1 and CDR2: SQVTM, ANQGSEA. The CDR3 is made up of 15 amino acids. The CDR3 here is CRAGGRGGATGELFF. CDR3 in DNA: TGCCGCGCTGGGGGGCGCGGGGGGGCCACCGGGGAGCTGTTTTTT.

The CDR3 nucleotides are TGTGCCTGGAGCCTTCGCACCGGACAGGGGGAAGCTTTCTTT. Its translation is CAWSLRTGQGEAFF. The chain links TRBV30 to TRBJ1-1; TRBD1 aligns across 9 bases. Losses at the gene ends were 3 bases for V and 8 bases for J; bases not matched to a gene: 10. This CDR3 contains 14 residues. Germline V lookup: CDR1 GTSNPN, CDR2 SVGIG (reference sequence).

The V and J genes are TRBV7-2 and TRBJ1-2, with TRBD1 matching over 10 bases. This CDR3 spans 15 amino acids. The germline V gene has CDR1 SGHTA and CDR2 FQGNSA. V dropped 5 bases and J dropped 8; count of bases not matched to a gene: 11. The chain's CDR3 is CASSPGDGTGDGYTF. In DNA form, the CDR3 reads TGTGCCAGCAGCCCAGGGGACGGGACAGGGGACGGCTACACCTTC.

V and J are TRBV7-2 and TRBJ2-7; D is perhaps TRBD1 (6 bases). CDR1 is SGHTA and CDR2 is FQGNSA in the germline V gene. V lost 5 bases, J lost 2 bases, and 13 bases lay in between. The CDR3 sequence is 14 residues long. CDR3 DNA: TGTGCCAGCAGCGTAAACAGGGTCGCCTACGAGCAGTACTTC. Translated, it gives CASSVNRVAYEQYF. Supplemented by reference TRBV7-2 and TRBJ2-7, the full variable domain reads GAGVSQSPSNKVTEKGKDVELRCDPISGHTALYWYRQSLGQGLEFLIYFQGNSAPDKSGLPSDRFSAERTGGSVSTLTIQRTQQEDSAVYLCASSVNRVAYEQYFGPGTRLTVT.

J is TRBJ1-6 and V is TRBV6-5, with D possibly matching TRBD1 (6 bases). CDR1 and CDR2 (germline): MNHEY, SVGAGI. Trimming pared 4 bases from V and 0 bases from J, leaving 10 bases between. This CDR3 region has 16 residues. The CDR3 is CASSLQGPSYNSPLHF. The CDR3 region has the DNA TGTGCCAGCAGTTTACAGGGCCCCTCCTATAATTCACCCCTCCACTTT.

This chain joins TRBV7-9 and TRBJ1-1; D remains unclear. V gave up 3 bases and J gave up 1 base, with 6 bases separating them. CDR1 and CDR2 from the germline V gene are SEHNR and FQNEAQ (reference sequence). This CDR3 is 13 amino acids long. Here the CDR3 reads CASSLSGNTEAFF. DNA for the CDR3: TGTGCCAGCAGCTTGTCCGGGAACACTGAAGCTTTCTTT.

This chain connects TRBV19 to TRBJ1-1, with D possibly being TRBD1 (6 bases). The CDR3 has 13 residues. Germline V gene data show CDR1 as LNHDA and CDR2 as SQIVND (reference sequence). V shed 6 bases and J shed 4 bases, with 12 bases lying between them. The CDR3 bases are TGTGCCAGTAGCCCCAGGGGCGCCACTGAAGCTTTCTTT. Its translation is CASSPRGATEAFF. The complete variable domain, with remaining parts taken from reference TRBV19 and TRBJ1-1, reads DGGITQSPKYLFRKEGQNVTLSCEQNLNHDAMYWYRQDPGQGLRLIYYSQIVNDFQKGDIAEGYSVSREKKESFPLTVTSAQKNPTAFYLCASSPRGATEAFFGQGTRLTVV.

This clone was counted only a few times. The chain carries TRBV5-1 and TRBJ2-2; TRBD2 aligns across 13 bases. Germline CDR1 SGHRS, CDR2 YFSETQ. The V segment lost 4 bases and the J segment 0 bases; nucleotides outside the gene matches: 3. The CDR3 runs 17 residues. The CDR3 loop is CASSLTSGGTNTGELFF. The CDR3 DNA sequence: TGCGCCAGCAGCCTGACTAGCGGGGGGACGAACACCGGGGAGCTGTTTTTT.

The genes are TRBV6-5 and TRBJ1-4; no clear D gene. The CDR3 loop spans 15 amino acids. V was shortened by 5 bases and J by 8 bases, with 18 bases between the two germline ends. The germline V gene has CDR1 MNHEY and CDR2 SVGAGI. CDR3 sequence reads: CASSPGRGFREKLFF. In nucleotides, the CDR3 is TGTGCCAGCAGTCCCGGTAGAGGTTTTCGGGAAAAACTGTTTTTT.

For this clone: This same CDR3 is encoded by further DNA sequences in the sample. The chain recombines TRBV6-2 or TRBV6-3 with TRBJ1-2; TRBD1 agrees at 7 bases. This CDR3 is built from 14 residues. V was pared by 2 bases and J by 2 bases, with 2 bases of the junction left unmatched. The V gene's germline CDR1 is MNHEY and CDR2 SVGEGT. In nucleotides, the CDR3 is TGTGCCAGCAGTTACCTGGGACAGAACTATGGCTACACCTTC. Protein sequence: CASSYLGQNYGYTF.

This clone turned up a few times. V is TRBV27 and J is TRBJ2-7; D is ambiguous. The germline gives CDR1 MNHEY, CDR2 SMNVEV (reference sequence). Trimming took off 2 bases at V and 5 bases at J, with 4 bases between the two ends. CDR3 size: 11 residues. CDR3 bases: TGTGCCAGCAGTTTACGGGACGAGCAGTACTTC. Residues: CASSLRDEQYF.

CDR3 residues: CASSLTAGQGTYEQYF. In DNA, the CDR3 is TGTGCCAGCAGCTTAACGGCCGGACAGGGGACCTACGAGCAGTACTTC. The chain uses TRBV11-1 and TRBJ2-7; the match to TRBD1 covers 9 bases. The germline V gene has CDR1 SGHAT and CDR2 FQDESV (reference sequence). The V and J ends lost 2 bases and 2 bases, in that order; junction bases with no gene match: 7. The CDR3 is made up of 16 amino acids.

The chain carries TRBV7-3 and TRBJ2-3, with TRBD1 matching 7 bases. Per the germline V gene, CDR1 is SGHTA and CDR2 is FQGTGA. The CDR3 is 15 amino acids. J lost 4 bases, V lost 2 bases, and 6 bases had no gene match. The CDR3 protein is CASSLEGTAPDTQYF. CDR3 coding DNA: TGTGCCAGCAGCTTAGAGGGGACAGCCCCAGATACGCAGTATTTT.